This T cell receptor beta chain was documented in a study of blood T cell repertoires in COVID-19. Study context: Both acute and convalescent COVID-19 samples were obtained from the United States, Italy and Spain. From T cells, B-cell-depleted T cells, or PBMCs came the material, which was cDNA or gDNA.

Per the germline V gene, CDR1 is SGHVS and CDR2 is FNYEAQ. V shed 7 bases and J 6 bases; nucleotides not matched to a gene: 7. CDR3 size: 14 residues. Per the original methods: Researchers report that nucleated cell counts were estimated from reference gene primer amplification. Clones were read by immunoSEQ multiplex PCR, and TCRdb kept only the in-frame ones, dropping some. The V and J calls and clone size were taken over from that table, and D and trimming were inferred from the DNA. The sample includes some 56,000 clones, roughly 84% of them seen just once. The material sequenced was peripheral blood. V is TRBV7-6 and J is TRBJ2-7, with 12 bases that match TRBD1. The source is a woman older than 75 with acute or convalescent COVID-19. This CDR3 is CASTQGGQGAEQYF. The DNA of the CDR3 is TGTGCCAGCACCCAAGGGGGACAGGGGGCCGAGCAGTACTTC.